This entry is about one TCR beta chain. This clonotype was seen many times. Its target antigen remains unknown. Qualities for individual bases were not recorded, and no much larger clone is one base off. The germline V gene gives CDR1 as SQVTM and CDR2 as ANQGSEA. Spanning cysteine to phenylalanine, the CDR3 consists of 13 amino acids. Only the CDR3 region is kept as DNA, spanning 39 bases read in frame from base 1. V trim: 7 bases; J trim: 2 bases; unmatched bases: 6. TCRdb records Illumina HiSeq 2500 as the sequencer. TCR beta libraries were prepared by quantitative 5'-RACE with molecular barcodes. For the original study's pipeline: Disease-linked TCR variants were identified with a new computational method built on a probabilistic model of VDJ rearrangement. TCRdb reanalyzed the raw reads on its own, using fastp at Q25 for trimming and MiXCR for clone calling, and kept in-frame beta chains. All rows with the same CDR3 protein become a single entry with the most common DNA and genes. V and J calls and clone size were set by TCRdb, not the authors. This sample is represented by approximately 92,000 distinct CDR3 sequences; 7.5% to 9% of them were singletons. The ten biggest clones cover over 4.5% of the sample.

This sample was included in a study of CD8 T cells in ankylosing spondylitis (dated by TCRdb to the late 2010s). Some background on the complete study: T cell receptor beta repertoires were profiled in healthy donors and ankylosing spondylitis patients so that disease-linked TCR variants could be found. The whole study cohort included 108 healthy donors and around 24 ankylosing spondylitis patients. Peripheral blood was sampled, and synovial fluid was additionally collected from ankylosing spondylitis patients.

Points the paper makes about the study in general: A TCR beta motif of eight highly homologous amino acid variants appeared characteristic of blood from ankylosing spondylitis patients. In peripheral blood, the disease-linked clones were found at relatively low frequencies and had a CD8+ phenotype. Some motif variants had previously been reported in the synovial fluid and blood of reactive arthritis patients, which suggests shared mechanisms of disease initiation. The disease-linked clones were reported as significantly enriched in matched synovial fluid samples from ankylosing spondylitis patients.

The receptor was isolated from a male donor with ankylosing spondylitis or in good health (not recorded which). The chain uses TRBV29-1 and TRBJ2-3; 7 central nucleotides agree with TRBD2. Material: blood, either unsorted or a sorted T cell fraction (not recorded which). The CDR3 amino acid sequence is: CSARLASTDTQYF. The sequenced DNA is TGCAGCGCCAGACTAGCATCCACAGATACGCAGTATTTT.